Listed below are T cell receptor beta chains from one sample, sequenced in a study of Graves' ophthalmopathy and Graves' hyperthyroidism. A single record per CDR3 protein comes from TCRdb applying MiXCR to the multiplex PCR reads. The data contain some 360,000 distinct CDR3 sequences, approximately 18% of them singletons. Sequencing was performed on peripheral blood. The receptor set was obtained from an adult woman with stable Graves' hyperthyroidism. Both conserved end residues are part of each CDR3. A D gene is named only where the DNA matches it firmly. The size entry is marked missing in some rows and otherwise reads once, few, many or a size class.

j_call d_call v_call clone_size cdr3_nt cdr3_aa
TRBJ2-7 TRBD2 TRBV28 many TGTGCCAGCAGTTTTGCTAGCGGGAGCCCCTACGAGCAGTACTTC CASSFASGSPYEQYF
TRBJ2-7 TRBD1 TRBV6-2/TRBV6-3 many TGTGCCAGCAGTTACCCCCACAGGGGAACCTACGGGCAGTACTTC CASSYPHRGTYGQYF
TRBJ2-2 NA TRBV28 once TGTGCCAGCAGCCCTGGGGGGAGTCACACCGGGGAGCTGTTTTTT CASSPGGSHTGELFF
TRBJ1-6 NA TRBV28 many TGTGCCAGCAGATCCCGGGGGGTTGGGACTAATTCACCCCTCCACTTT CASRSRGVGTNSPLHF
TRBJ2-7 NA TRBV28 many TGTGCCAGCAGTTTGTCCTCCTACGAGCAGTACTTC CASSLSSYEQYF
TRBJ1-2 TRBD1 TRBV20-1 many TGCAGGGGGACAGGCAGCTATGGCTACACCTTC CRGTGSYGYTF
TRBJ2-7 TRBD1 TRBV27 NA TGTGCCCGGGACAGGCTCTACGAGCAGTACTTC CARDRLYEQYF
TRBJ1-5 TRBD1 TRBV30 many TGTGCCTGGAGTACGGGACAGGGAAGGGGACAGCCCCAGCATTTT CAWSTGQGRGQPQHF
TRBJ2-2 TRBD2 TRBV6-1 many TGTGCCAGCAGGATGGGACTAGCGGGAACCGGGGAGCTGTTTTTT CASRMGLAGTGELFF
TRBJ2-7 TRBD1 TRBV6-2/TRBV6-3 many TGTGCCAGCAGTTACTGGGACAGCTCCTACGAGCAGTACTTC CASSYWDSSYEQYF
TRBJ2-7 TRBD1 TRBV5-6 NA TGTGCCAGCAGCACATACGGGACAGGGCGCTACGAGCAGTACTTC CASSTYGTGRYEQYF
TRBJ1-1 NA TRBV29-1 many TGCAGCGTTGGGGCAGGGAGAACTGAAGCTTTCTTT CSVGAGRTEAFF